Below, 20 T cell receptor beta chains from the same sample are listed, as sequenced in a study of vaccination and CD4 T cells after COVID-19. These receptors have no identified antigens. Researchers used the Oncomine TCR Beta short-read assay to sequence DNA from cultured CD4+ T cells. One entry per CDR3 protein results from TCRdb running MiXCR on the PCR reads. The sample consists of 20,000 to 25,000 distinct CDR3 sequences, 45% to 60% of them appearing once. The sample's treatment: approximately 11-day PBMC culture with coronavirus spike peptide pools or control peptides (ViraFEST assay). Sequencing used CD4+ T cells from blood, cultured in vitro. Receptors were obtained from a human donor who had recovered from COVID-19.

The CDR3 DNA is TGTGCCAGCAGCGGGCTGACTAGCGCCTCCTACAATGAGCAGTTCTTC. Protein product: CASSGLTSASYNEQFF. This chain links TRBV9 with TRBJ2-1; 8 bases line up with TRBD2. V trimming: 3 bases; J trimming: 0 bases; junction bases outside the gene matches: 5. This CDR3 contains 16 residues. Germline CDR1 and CDR2: SGDLS and YYNGEE.

This rearrangement joins TRBV6-1 to TRBJ1-1, with D uncertain. Trimming removed 5 bases from V and 0 bases from J, with 10 bases in between. There are 14 residues in the CDR3. CDR1 and CDR2 (germline): MNHNS, SASEGT. The CDR3 loop is CASSRTEMNTEAFF. CDR3 DNA sequence: TGTGCCAGCAGTCGAACAGAGATGAACACTGAAGCTTTCTTT.

This clonotype was detected a few times. The chain recombines TRBV2 with TRBJ1-5; 10 bases line up with TRBD1. V was pared by 6 bases and J by 3 bases, with 5 bases of the junction left unmatched. Per germline, CDR1 SNHLY and CDR2 FYNNEI. The CDR3 sequence is 15 residues long. CDR3 sequence: CASRPGTGANQPQHF. The DNA of the CDR3 is TGTGCCAGCAGACCCGGGACAGGGGCCAATCAGCCCCAGCATTTT.

The rearrangement links TRBV20-1 to TRBJ2-7; 10 bases are shared with TRBD2. The CDR3 contains 14 residues. The trim removed 5 bases at V and 3 bases at J, leaving 7 bases unmatched. Germline V gene lookup returns CDR1 DFQATT and CDR2 SNEGSKA (reference sequence). CDR3 region: CSAPLAGAGYEQYF. CDR3 nucleotide sequence: TGCAGTGCTCCCCTAGCGGGAGCAGGCTACGAGCAGTACTTC.

The chain uses TRBV6-5 and TRBJ2-3, with 7 bases identical to TRBD1. Germline trimming cut 4 bases from V and 6 bases from J; bases unmatched to any gene: 7. The CDR3 consists of 14 residues. Germline V CDR1 and CDR2: MNHEY, SVGAGI. The chain's CDR3 is CASSWTGTMDTQYF. CDR3 sequence (DNA): TGTGCCAGCAGTTGGACAGGAACTATGGATACGCAGTATTTT.

This clonotype was picked up one time. The V and J genes are TRBV27 and TRBJ2-1; 9 bases are a match to TRBD2. V was pared by 4 bases and J by 2 bases, with 3 bases of the junction left unmatched. The germline CDR1 and CDR2 sequences are MNHEY and SMNVEV (reference sequence). The CDR3 extends over 15 amino acids. CDR3 residues: CASSSAGGPYNEQFF. As DNA, the CDR3 is TGTGCCAGCAGTTCCGCGGGAGGGCCCTACAATGAGCAGTTCTTC.

The J gene is TRBJ2-7, the V gene TRBV6-5; no clear D. Germline lookup yields CDR1 MNHEY and CDR2 SVGAGI. The CDR3 contains 15 residues. The V and J ends lost 0 bases and 2 bases respectively, with 11 bases between them. CDR3 sequence reads: CASSYSAYLPYEQYF. CDR3 nucleotide sequence: TGTGCCAGCAGTTACTCGGCCTATCTCCCCTACGAGCAGTACTTC.

The chain couples TRBV28 to TRBJ1-4; D might be TRBD1 (5 bases). There are 12 residues in the CDR3. Germline CDR1 is MDHEN and CDR2 is SYDVKM. The V gene lost 2 bases and the J gene lost 7 bases, with 5 bases spanning the gap. DNA for the CDR3: TGTGCCAGCAGTTTAGGGGGTGAAAAACTGTTTTTT. It yields the protein CASSLGGEKLFF.

The rearrangement joins TRBV20-1 to TRBJ2-1; 7 positions agree with TRBD2. From germline, CDR1 is DFQATT and CDR2 SNEGSKA (reference sequence). V was clipped by 6 bases and J by 4 bases; unmatched bases: 15. This CDR3 has 16 amino acids. The CDR3 DNA is TGCAGTGCGCGGCCGGGACTACCTAGAGGGTACAATGAGCAGTTCTTC. Translated: CSARPGLPRGYNEQFF.

This clonotype was observed a single time. V gene TRBV7-8 combines with J gene TRBJ1-3; 10 bases fit TRBD1. The germline CDR1 and CDR2 sequences are SGHVS and FQNEAQ. Trimming took 6 bases from V and 4 from J; bases not matched to a gene: 15. The CDR3 spans 18 residues. The CDR3 reads CASRSGQGTLRGGNTIYF. As DNA, the CDR3 is TGTGCCAGCAGGTCGGGACAGGGGACTCTTAGAGGAGGAAACACCATATATTTT.

The sample holds a few counts of this clonotype. The chain uses TRBV29-1 and TRBJ2-2, with D perhaps TRBD2 (6 bases). With 5 bases removed from V and 0 bases from J, the gap between germline ends came to 7 bases. Germline CDR1 is SQVTM and CDR2 is ANQGSEA. This CDR3 has 13 residues. This CDR3 is CSVSSANTGELFF. DNA for the CDR3: TGCAGCGTTTCTAGCGCGAACACCGGGGAGCTGTTTTTT.

The chain is built from TRBV4-3 and TRBJ1-2, with D hard to call. The CDR3 is made up of 14 amino acids. CDR1 and CDR2 (germline): LGHNA, YSLEER. Trimming took 1 base from V and 10 from J, leaving 16 bases between them. The CDR3 spells CASSQGPTSSLYTF. CDR3 coding DNA: TGCGCCAGCAGCCAAGGCCCTACGTCGTCTCTCTACACCTTC.

V gene TRBV20-1 combines with J gene TRBJ2-7; weak D call: TRBD1 (6 bases). Germline CDR1 DFQATT, CDR2 SNEGSKA (reference sequence). The CDR3 is 11 amino acids. The ends were cut back, 5 bases at V and 4 bases at J, with 9 bases in the middle. CDR3 coding DNA: TGCAGTGCTGGGCAGGGGTACGAGCAGTACTTC. Amino acid sequence: CSAGQGYEQYF.

The sample holds a few counts of this clonotype. The chain employs TRBV9 and TRBJ2-1; 10 nucleotides match TRBD2. CDR3 length: 17 amino acids. V shed 3 bases and J 0 bases; nucleotides not matched to a gene: 6. CDR1 is SGDLS and CDR2 is YYNGEE in the germline V gene. CDR3 residues: CASSDGLAVSSYNEQFF. DNA of the CDR3: TGTGCCAGCAGCGACGGACTAGCGGTAAGCTCCTACAATGAGCAGTTCTTC.

This chain uses TRBV20-1 with TRBJ2-7, with D maybe TRBD1 (5 bases). The length of the CDR3 is 13 residues. The V and J ends lost 5 bases and 3 bases respectively, with 14 bases between them. Germline CDR1 and CDR2: DFQATT and SNEGSKA (reference sequence). This chain's CDR3 is CSAQPSRDYEQYF. The CDR3 nucleotides are TGCAGTGCTCAGCCCTCCAGGGACTACGAGCAGTACTTC.

The sample holds a few counts of this clonotype. The chain has TRBV20-1 and TRBJ2-3; 7 positions agree with TRBD2. The germline gives CDR1 DFQATT, CDR2 SNEGSKA (reference sequence). V shed 6 bases, J shed 4 bases, and the junction held 10 bases outside the gene matches. The CDR3 runs to 14 residues. The CDR3 nucleotides are TGCAGTGCAAAACGGCTAGCGGCCGCAGATACGCAGTATTTT. Translation: CSAKRLAAADTQYF.

The chain employs TRBV28 and TRBJ2-1, with 12 bases lining up with TRBD1. The germline gives CDR1 MDHEN, CDR2 SYDVKM. Losses at the gene ends were 6 bases for V and 8 bases for J; bases not matched to a gene: 5. The CDR3 totals 14 residues. CDR3 DNA sequence: TGTGCCAGCAGGGGGACAGGGGGCTCGGATGAGCAGTTCTTC. This sequence encodes CASRGTGGSDEQFF.

The chain is built from TRBV5-5 and TRBJ1-6, with 7 nucleotides matching TRBD1. The CDR3 length is 15 residues. The V and J ends lost 3 bases and 6 bases, in that order; junction bases with no gene match: 6. Germline CDR1 is SGHKS and CDR2 is YYEKEE (reference sequence). This chain's CDR3 is CASSSLTGRNSPLHF. Written as DNA, the CDR3 is TGTGCCAGCAGCTCCTTGACAGGGCGTAATTCACCCCTCCACTTT.

The count of this clonotype is one. The genes are TRBV5-1 and TRBJ1-2; D not certain. Germline V gene data show CDR1 as SGHRS and CDR2 as YFSETQ. The V gene lost 5 bases and the J gene lost 4 bases, with 9 bases spanning the gap. The CDR3 totals 12 residues. The CDR3 DNA follows: TGCGCCAGCAGTCAGGATTCCTATGGCTACACCTTC. Translated: CASSQDSYGYTF. The variable domain in full, with the rest retrieved from reference TRBV5-1 and TRBJ1-2, is KAGVTQTPRYLIKTRGQQVTLSCSPISGHRSVSWYQQTPGQGLQFLFEYFSETQRNKGNFPGRFSGRQFSNSRSEMNVSTLELGDSALYLCASSQDSYGYTFGSGTRLTVV.

A few counts support this clonotype. The V gene is TRBV11-2, the J gene TRBJ1-2; no clear D gene. The V end was cut by 1 base, the J end by 3 bases, with 6 bases between. Germline CDR1 SGHAT, CDR2 FQNNGV. This CDR3 has 13 residues. CDR3 nucleotides: TGTGCCAGCAGCTTAGGACGGGACTATGGCTACACCTTC. Its translation: CASSLGRDYGYTF.